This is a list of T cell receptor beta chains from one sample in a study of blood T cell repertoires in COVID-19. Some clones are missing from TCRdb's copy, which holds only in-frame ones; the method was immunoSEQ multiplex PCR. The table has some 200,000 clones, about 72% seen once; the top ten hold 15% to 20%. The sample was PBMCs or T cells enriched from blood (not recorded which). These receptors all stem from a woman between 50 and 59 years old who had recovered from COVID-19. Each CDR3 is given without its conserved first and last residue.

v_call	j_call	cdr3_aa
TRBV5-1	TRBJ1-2	ASSSRQGNYGYT
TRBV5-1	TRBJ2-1	ASSQRQGLRGF
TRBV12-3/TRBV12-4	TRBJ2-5	ASSLTGRETQY
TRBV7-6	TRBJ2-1	ASSLGNTGQRQYNEQF
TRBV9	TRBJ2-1	ASSVAGVRNNEQF
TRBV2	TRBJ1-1	ASSQDRGAMNTEAF
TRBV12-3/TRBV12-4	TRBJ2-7	ASSLTASYEQY
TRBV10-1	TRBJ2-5	ASSTGGIETQY
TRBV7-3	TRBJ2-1	ASSLGQGAYNEQF
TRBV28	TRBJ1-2	ASSVPGQGAPIYGYT
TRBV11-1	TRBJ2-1	ASSNGRAGAEQF
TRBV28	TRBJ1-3	ASSSDTHSGNTIY
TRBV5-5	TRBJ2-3	ASSLEALIVYTDTQY
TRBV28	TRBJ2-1	ASSSGTGTITRTV
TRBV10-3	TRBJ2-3	AISESSSAVTDTQY
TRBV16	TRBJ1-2	ASTPRTGGPYGYT
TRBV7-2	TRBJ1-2	ASSLGQGGYGYT
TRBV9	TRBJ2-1	ASSISLEYNEQF
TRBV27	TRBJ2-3	ASSLGGRNTDTQY
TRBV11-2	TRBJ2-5	ASSLAFKETQY
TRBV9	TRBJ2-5	ASSVGRTQETQY
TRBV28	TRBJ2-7	ASYRGRPSYEQY
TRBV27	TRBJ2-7	ASSSSGAYEQY
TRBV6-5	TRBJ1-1	ASSSPGLGTEAF
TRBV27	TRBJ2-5	ASSRTPLADQETQY
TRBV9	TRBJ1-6	ASSDPSGGGYNSPLH
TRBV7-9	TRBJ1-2	ASSPGQGLYGYT
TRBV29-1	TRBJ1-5	SVYDRGQPQH
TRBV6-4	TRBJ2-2	ASRFQSNTGELF
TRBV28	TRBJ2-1	ASSFGASYNEQF
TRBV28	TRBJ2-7	ASSFPLQIQPLYEQY
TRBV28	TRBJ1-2	ASSPEGGARGYT
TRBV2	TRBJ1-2	ASRDRGNYGYT
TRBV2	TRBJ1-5	ASRGDSVAQPQH
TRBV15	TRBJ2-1	ATSRARTSGNNEQF
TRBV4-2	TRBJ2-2	ASSQGGQGGAGELF
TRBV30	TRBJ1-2	AWETLTGVAVGYT
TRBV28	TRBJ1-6	ASSQTDPPLH
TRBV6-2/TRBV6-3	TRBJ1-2	ASSYPPQIYT
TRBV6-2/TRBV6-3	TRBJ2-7	ASSPPGDRGYEQY
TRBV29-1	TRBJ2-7	SVVPGAGGSYEQY
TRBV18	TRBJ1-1	ASSPTAGAPPAF
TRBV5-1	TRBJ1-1	ASSSLVTGGGEAF
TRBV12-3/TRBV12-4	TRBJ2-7	ASSVRGTYEQY
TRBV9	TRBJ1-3	ASSAMDRSAGNTIY
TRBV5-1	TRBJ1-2	ASSLGHESSGGYT
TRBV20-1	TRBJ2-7	SASFLSPYEQY
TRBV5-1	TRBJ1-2	ASSRDSLFLRGGYT
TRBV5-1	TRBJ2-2	ASSFSGTTNTGELF
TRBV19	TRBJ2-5	ASSIPGLLQETQY
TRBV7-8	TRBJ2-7	ASSTRVGTGGHYEQY
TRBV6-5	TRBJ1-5	ANSLAGDQPQH
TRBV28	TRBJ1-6	ASRGGDNSPLH
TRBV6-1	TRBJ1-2	ASSEGPRNYGYT
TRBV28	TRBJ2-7	ASSLSQTGEQY
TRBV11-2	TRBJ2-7	ASSLPGSGYEQY
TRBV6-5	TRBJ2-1	ASSSARILNEQF
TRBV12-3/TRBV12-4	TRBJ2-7	ASSRDSIYEQY